The rows below give T cell receptor beta chains drawn from one sample of a study of cytomegalovirus exposure and HLA in healthy donors. This table comes from immunoSEQ multiplex PCR, and its TCRdb copy is limited to in-frame clones, with some not included. The profile shows around 130,000 clones, less than 80% of them singletons. Input material: PBMCs. These receptors originate from a man aged 35 to 55 in good health and CMV-seropositive. Each CDR3 is given with its conserved first and last residue. The order of the fields is D gene, V gene, J gene, clone size, CDR3 protein, CDR3 DNA. The D gene is left open where the match is weak. The size entry is marked missing in some rows and otherwise reads once, few, many or a size class.

>TRBD1|TRBV19|TRBJ1-2|.
CASYTGVGYGYTF
TGTGCCAGTTACACAGGGGTTGGCTATGGCTACACCTTC
>.|TRBV27|TRBJ1-5|.
CASGAGLNQPQHF
TGTGCCTCGGGAGCAGGATTAAATCAGCCCCAGCATTTT
>TRBD2|TRBV14|TRBJ2-1|.
CASSQDWEGQGTNEQFF
TGTGCCAGCAGCCAAGATTGGGAGGGCCAGGGAACAAATGAGCAGTTCTTC
>.|TRBV19|TRBJ1-3|.
CASSSEGNTIYF
TGTGCCAGTAGTTCAGAAGGAAACACCATATATTTT
>TRBD1|TRBV7-6|TRBJ2-2|once
CASSPRTGENTGELFF
TGTGCCAGCAGCCCCCGGACAGGAGAGAACACCGGGGAGCTGTTTTTT
>.|TRBV5-5|TRBJ2-7|.
CASSRLGQGSYEQYF
TGTGCCAGCAGCCGGCTGGGGCAGGGGTCCTACGAGCAGTACTTC
>.|TRBV5-6|TRBJ1-5|few
CASSLGQVPNQPQHF
TGTGCCAGCAGCTTGGGACAGGTACCCAATCAGCCCCAGCATTTT
>TRBD1|TRBV30|TRBJ1-6|few
CAWSETGSSISPLHF
TGTGCCTGGAGTGAGACAGGGAGCTCCATTTCACCCCTCCACTTT
>.|TRBV5-4|TRBJ2-6|.
CASFLFSGANVLTF
TGTGCCAGCTTTCTCTTCTCTGGGGCCAACGTCCTGACTTTC
>.|TRBV9|TRBJ2-7|.
CASSPEATGTPYEQYF
TGTGCCAGCAGCCCGGAAGCCACAGGTACCCCCTACGAGCAGTACTTC
>.|TRBV6-1|TRBJ2-7|.
CASIRSYEQYF
TGTGCCAGCATTCGTTCCTACGAGCAGTACTTC